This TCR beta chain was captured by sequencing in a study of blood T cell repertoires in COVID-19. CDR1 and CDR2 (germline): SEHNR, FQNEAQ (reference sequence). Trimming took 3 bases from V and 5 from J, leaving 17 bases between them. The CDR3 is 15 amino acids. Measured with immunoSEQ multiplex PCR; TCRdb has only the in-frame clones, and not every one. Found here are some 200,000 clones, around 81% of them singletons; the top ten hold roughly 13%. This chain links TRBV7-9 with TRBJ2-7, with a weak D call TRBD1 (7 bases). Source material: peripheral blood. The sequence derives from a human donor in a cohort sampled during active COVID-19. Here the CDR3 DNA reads TGTGCCAGCAGCTTCGGAGGGGGCTCGCTTGACGAGCAGTACTTC. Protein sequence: CASSFGGGSLDEQYF. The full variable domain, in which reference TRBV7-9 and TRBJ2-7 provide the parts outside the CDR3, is DTGVSQNPRHKITKRGQNVTFRCDPISEHNRLYWYRQTLGQGPEFLTYFQNEAQLEKSRLLSDRFSAERPKGSFSTLEIQRTEQGDSAMYLCASSFGGGSLDEQYFGPGTRLTVT.